The rows below give T cell receptor beta chains drawn from one sample of a study of tumor-infiltrating lymphocytes in primary liver carcinoma. MiXCR, run by TCRdb on the multiplex PCR reads, gives a single entry per CDR3 protein. Of 95,000 to 150,000 distinct CDR3 sequences listed, 64% were seen once; the top ten hold 7% to 10%. Input material: liver tumor tissue from sampling region 3. These receptors originate from a woman aged 55-69 years with primary liver carcinoma and hepatitis B virus infection. Both conserved end residues are part of each CDR3. A D gene is named only where the DNA matches it firmly. A row's size may be missing; if present it is once, few, many or a size class.

CVSSLPGLAVQETQYF,TGTGTCAGCAGTCTGCCGGGACTAGCGGTCCAAGAGACCCAGTACTTC,16,TRBJ2-5,TRBV28,NA,TRBD2
CASNRGTYSGNTIYF,TGTGCCAGCAATCGGGGCACATACTCTGGAAACACCATATATTTT,15,TRBJ1-3,TRBV2,once,NA
CASSIGAEGEQYF,TGTGCCAGCAGCATTGGGGCAGAAGGCGAGCAGTACTTC,13,TRBJ2-7,TRBV11-2,NA,NA
CASGLTTVLDGYTF,TGTGCCAGCGGCTTAACTACGGTTCTTGATGGCTACACCTTC,14,TRBJ1-2,TRBV11-3,NA,NA
CASSDRGDTGELFF,TGTGCCAGCAGTGACAGGGGCGACACCGGGGAGCTGTTTTTT,14,TRBJ2-2,TRBV6-4,few,NA
CATSATSSGANVLTF,TGTGCCACCAGTGCGACGAGCTCTGGGGCCAACGTTCTGACTTTC,15,TRBJ2-6,TRBV11-2,NA,NA
CASIGTGDEQYF,TGTGCCAGCATCGGGACAGGGGACGAGCAGTACTTC,12,TRBJ2-7,TRBV10-2,once,TRBD1
CASSPPSSYEQYF,TGTGCCAGCAGTCCACCGAGCTCCTACGAGCAGTACTTC,13,TRBJ2-7,TRBV28,many,NA
CASADRVRTGNAQFF,TGTGCCAGCGCAGACAGGGTGCGAACGGGGAATGCGCAGTTCTTC,15,TRBJ2-1,TRBV11-3,NA,TRBD1
CTSGLGRRPDTQYF,TGTACTAGTGGTTTGGGCAGGAGGCCAGATACGCAGTATTTT,14,TRBJ2-3,TRBV12-5,NA,NA
CASSSQRIGELHF,TGTGCCAGCAGCTCCCAGAGGATCGGGGAGCTGCATTTT,13,TRBJ2-2,TRBV4-2,NA,NA
CASSQVSLDGEDTQYF,TGCGCCAGCAGCCAAGTGAGCCTAGACGGAGAAGATACGCAGTATTTT,16,TRBJ2-3,TRBV4-1,NA,NA
CASSPLDSASSRNEQFF,TGTGCCAGCAGCCCACTAGATTCTGCCTCTTCACGGAATGAGCAGTTCTTC,17,TRBJ2-1,TRBV6-5,few,NA
CSVDLEATDTPYF,TGTAGCGTTGACCTAGAGGCCACAGATACGCCGTATTTT,13,TRBJ2-3,TRBV29-1,NA,NA
CANSYQLVAGPYEQYF,TGTGCCAACAGTTACCAACTCGTAGCGGGACCCTACGAGCAGTACTTC,16,TRBJ2-7,TRBV6-5,NA,TRBD2
CSIRTGGYGYTF,TGCAGCATCCGGACAGGGGGCTATGGCTACACCTTC,12,TRBJ1-2,TRBV29-1,many,TRBD1
CARRILAGGSNEQFF,TGTGCCCGCAGAATCCTAGCGGGAGGATCGAATGAGCAGTTCTTC,15,TRBJ2-1,TRBV28,NA,TRBD2
CASRRDAAYEQYF,TGTGCCAGCAGGAGGGACGCAGCCTACGAGCAGTACTTC,13,TRBJ2-7,TRBV12-3/TRBV12-4,many,NA
CASSSLRINSNQPQHF,TGTGCCAGCAGTAGCCTCAGGATAAACAGCAATCAGCCCCAGCATTTT,16,TRBJ1-5,TRBV12-3/TRBV12-4,NA,NA